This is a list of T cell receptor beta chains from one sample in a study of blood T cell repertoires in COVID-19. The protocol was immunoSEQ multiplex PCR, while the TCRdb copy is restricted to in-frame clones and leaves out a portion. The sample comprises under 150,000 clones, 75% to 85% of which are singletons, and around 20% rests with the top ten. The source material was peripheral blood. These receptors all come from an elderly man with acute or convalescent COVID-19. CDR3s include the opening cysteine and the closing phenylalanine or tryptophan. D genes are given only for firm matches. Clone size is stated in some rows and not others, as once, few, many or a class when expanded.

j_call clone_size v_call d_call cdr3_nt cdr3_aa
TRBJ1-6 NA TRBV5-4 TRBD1 TGTGCCAGCAGAGGCAGTACCGGGACAGATTATAATTCACCCCTCCACTTT CASRGSTGTDYNSPLHF
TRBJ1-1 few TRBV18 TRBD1 TGTGCCAGCTCCGTCGGGTATACAGGGGATACTGAAGCTTTCTTT CASSVGYTGDTEAFF
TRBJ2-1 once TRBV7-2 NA TGTGCCAGCAGCTTAGCGGGCAGGGCAGTTGAGCAGTTCTTC CASSLAGRAVEQFF
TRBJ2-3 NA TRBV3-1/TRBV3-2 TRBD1 TGTGCCAGCAGCCAAGTATCGGGACAGGGTTCAGATACGCAGTATTTT CASSQVSGQGSDTQYF
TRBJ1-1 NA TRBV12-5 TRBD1 TGTGCTAGTGGTAACGACAGGGGCTTGTACACTGAAGCTTTCTTT CASGNDRGLYTEAFF
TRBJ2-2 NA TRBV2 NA TGTGCCAGCAGTCTTGACACCGGGGAGCTGTTTTTT CASSLDTGELFF
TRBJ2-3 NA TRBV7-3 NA TGTGCCAGCAGCTACGGGTATTTGGATACGCAGTATTTT CASSYGYLDTQYF
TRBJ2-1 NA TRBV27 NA TGTGCCAGCAGCCGCTACTCATTCCAGGCGAATGAGCAGTTCTTC CASSRYSFQANEQFF
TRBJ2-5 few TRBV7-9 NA TGTGCCAGCAGCTTAGCGGGCAGCCAATATTACCAAGAGACCCAGTACTTC CASSLAGSQYYQETQYF
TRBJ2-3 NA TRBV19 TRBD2 TGTGCCAGTAGTACAGGACTAGCGGGGGGGCCATCGGCAGATACGCAGTATTTT CASSTGLAGGPSADTQYF
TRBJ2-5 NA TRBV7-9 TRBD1 TGTGCCAGCAGCTTAGGGGACAGGGGGTTTTGGGAGACCCAGTACTTC CASSLGDRGFWETQYF
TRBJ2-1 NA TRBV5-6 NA TGTGCCAGCAGCTCCCGGGTAGGTCGATCTAACAATGAGCAGTTCTTC CASSSRVGRSNNEQFF
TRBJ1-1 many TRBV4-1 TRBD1 TGCGCCAGCCGACAGGGATTGGGCACTGAAGCTTTCTTT CASRQGLGTEAFF
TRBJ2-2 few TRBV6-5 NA TGTGCCAGCAAACTCGGGATCTTAAACACCGGGGAGCTGTTTTTT CASKLGILNTGELFF
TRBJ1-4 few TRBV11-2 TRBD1 TGTGCCAGCAGCTTACAGGGGGCCAAGGAAAAACTGTTTTTT CASSLQGAKEKLFF
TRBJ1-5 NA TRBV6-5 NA TGTGCCAGCAGTTACGGGGCGGCCCAGCCCCAGCATTTT CASSYGAAQPQHF
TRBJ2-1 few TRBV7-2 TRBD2 TGTGCCAGCAGCGTAAACTGGCGGGGGGTCCAGTTCTTC CASSVNWRGVQFF
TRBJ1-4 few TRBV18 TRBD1 TGTGCCAGCTCACCAACGCGACAGGGGAATGAAAAACTGTTTTTT CASSPTRQGNEKLFF
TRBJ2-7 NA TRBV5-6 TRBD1 TGTGCCAGCAGCCTTTTTGGGGGACGGGACAGGGTTGACGAGCAGTACTTC CASSLFGGRDRVDEQYF
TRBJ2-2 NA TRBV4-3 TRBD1 TGCGCCAGCAGCCACGGGGACAGATACACCGGGGAGCTGTTTTTT CASSHGDRYTGELFF
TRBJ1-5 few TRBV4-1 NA TGCGCCAGCAGCCAAGTCACTCTCGGGCCCCAGCATTTT CASSQVTLGPQHF
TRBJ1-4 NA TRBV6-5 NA TGTGCCAGTCGGAGAGGGTTTTCTAGTGAAAAACTGTTTTTT CASRRGFSSEKLFF
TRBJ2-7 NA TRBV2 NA TGTGCCAGCAGACACCGGGACACCTCCTACGAGCAGTACTTC CASRHRDTSYEQYF
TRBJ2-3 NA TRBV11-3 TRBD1 TGTGCCAGCAGCTTAGGGTTGAGACAGGGGACAGATACGCAGTATTTT CASSLGLRQGTDTQYF
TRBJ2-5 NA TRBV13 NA TGTGCCAGCAGCTTAAGAATATCTGAGGGGGAAGAGACCCAGTACTTC CASSLRISEGEETQYF
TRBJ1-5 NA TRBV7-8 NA TGTGCCAGCAGCTTAGACCCGCTCTATGGTAGCAATCAGCCCCAGCATTTT CASSLDPLYGSNQPQHF